This T cell receptor beta chain was profiled in a study of shared clonotypes between healthy human individuals. Study details: The study used three CD4 naive, three CD4 memory, two CD8 naive and one CD8 memory plate per donor.

The J segment lost 4 bases and the V segment lost 2 bases, leaving 3 bases of the junction unmatched. Germline V gene sequence: CDR1 LNHDA, CDR2 SQIVND (reference sequence). The CDR3 length is 15 residues. This clone occurred once. Its antigen is not known. Different DNA sequences within this sample yield the same CDR3. Study outcomes and limitations: The represented genetic and exposure-history diversity was limited by the small number of donors.

Naive CD8 isolation took CD45RO-negative cells positively selected for CCR7 and excluded terminally differentiated effector memory CD45RA+ cells. The protocol was immunoSEQ multiplex PCR, while the TCRdb copy is restricted to in-frame clones and leaves out a portion. Among millions of clones, around 96% were seen once, and the ten largest hold roughly 1%. The sequence was collected from a young man in good health. Sequenced: naive CD8+ T cells sorted from blood. The gene calls are TRBV19 and TRBJ2-1; 9 bases are shared with TRBD2. In nucleotides, the CDR3 is TGTGCCAGTAGTATACTAGCGGGAACGTACAATGAGCAGTTCTTC. Residues: CASSILAGTYNEQFF. Filled out from reference TRBV19 and TRBJ2-1, the complete variable domain reads DGGITQSPKYLFRKEGQNVTLSCEQNLNHDAMYWYRQDPGQGLRLIYYSQIVNDFQKGDIAEGYSVSREKKESFPLTVTSAQKNPTAFYLCASSILAGTYNEQFFGPGTRLTVL.